These T cell receptor beta chains were read from a single sample in a study of CD8 T cells in Susac syndrome. Using its own MiXCR run on the immunoSEQ multiplex PCR reads, TCRdb lists one record per CDR3 protein. Among just under 95,000 distinct CDR3 sequences listed, roughly 94% were seen once. The sample was CD4+ T cells from PBMCs. The source is a human donor with Susac syndrome. CDR3s include the opening cysteine and the closing phenylalanine or tryptophan. A D gene is named only where the DNA matches it firmly. Not all rows give a size; the values are once, few, many and, for expanded clones, a class.

TRBV5-1	NA	TRBD1	TRBJ2-7	CASSLAASGGYEQYF	TGCGCCAGCAGCTTGGCGGCATCAGGGGGCTACGAGCAGTACTTC
TRBV12-3/TRBV12-4	NA	TRBD1	TRBJ1-1	CASRLTGASGEAFF	TGTGCCAGCAGGCTAACAGGGGCGTCAGGTGAAGCTTTCTTT
TRBV30	NA	NA	TRBJ2-3	CAWSVQDTQYF	TGTGCCTGGAGTGTACAGGATACGCAGTATTTT
TRBV11-2	once	TRBD1	TRBJ1-6	CAWGAGGFDSPLHF	TGTGCCTGGGGGGCAGGGGGATTTGATTCACCCCTCCACTTT
TRBV20-1	NA	NA	TRBJ2-5	CSATDSQETQYF	TGCAGTGCTACGGACAGTCAAGAGACCCAGTACTTC
TRBV2	once	NA	TRBJ1-2	CASRTDSDGYTF	TGTGCCAGCCGGACGGATTCCGATGGCTACACCTTC
TRBV21-1	NA	NA	TRBJ1-2	CASSRSGTGPCYTF	TGTGCCAGCAGCAGATCCGGGACAGGGCCGTGCTACACCTTC
TRBV29-1	NA	NA	TRBJ2-1	CSVEQGSYNEQFF	TGCAGCGTTGAACAGGGCTCCTACAATGAGCAGTTCTTC
TRBV5-6	NA	NA	TRBJ1-5	CASSTRAGYQPQHF	TGTGCCAGCAGCACGAGGGCGGGGTATCAGCCCCAGCATTTT
TRBV24-1	NA	NA	TRBJ2-1	CATRRSQGSDEQFF	TGTGCCACCAGGCGCAGTCAAGGTAGCGATGAGCAGTTCTTC
TRBV12-5	NA	NA	TRBJ2-5	CASGLGAAQETQYF	TGTGCTAGTGGTTTGGGAGCGGCGCAAGAGACCCAGTACTTC
TRBV9	NA	NA	TRBJ2-6	CASSVEGVGFGANVLTF	TGTGCCAGCAGCGTAGAGGGAGTGGGCTTTGGGGCCAACGTCCTGACTTTC
TRBV20-1	once	TRBD1	TRBJ1-1	CSARDRGGGAEAFF	TGCAGTGCTAGGGACAGGGGCGGTGGCGCTGAAGCTTTCTTT
TRBV29-1	NA	NA	TRBJ1-5	CSAYFGDQPQHF	TGCAGCGCCTATTTCGGGGATCAGCCCCAGCATTTT
TRBV30	NA	NA	TRBJ1-6	CAWTTGNNSPLHF	TGTGCCTGGACGACGGGAAATAATTCACCCCTCCACTTT
TRBV30	NA	NA	TRBJ1-1	CAWGWGGVNTEAFF	TGTGCCTGGGGCTGGGGAGGGGTGAACACTGAAGCTTTCTTT
TRBV28	NA	NA	TRBJ2-5	CASSPAEETQYF	TGTGCCAGCAGCCCGGCCGAAGAGACCCAGTACTTC
TRBV5-1	NA	NA	TRBJ1-1	CASSGGIPLETFF	TGCGCCAGCAGCGGGGGGATCCCTTTGGAGACTTTCTTT
TRBV7-6	NA	TRBD2	TRBJ2-2	CASSSAGTSAGELFF	TGTGCCAGCAGCTCCGCGGGGACTAGCGCCGGGGAGCTGTTTTTT
TRBV11-2	NA	TRBD1	TRBJ1-1	CASSLGRDSLTEAFF	TGTGCCAGCAGCTTGGGTCGGGACAGTCTCACTGAAGCTTTCTTT
TRBV20-1	NA	NA	TRBJ2-5	CSAGGIGSRETQYF	TGCAGCGCTGGGGGGATCGGGTCTCGAGAGACCCAGTACTTC
TRBV29-1	NA	NA	TRBJ2-1	CSVKENEQFF	TGCAGCGTTAAGGAGAATGAGCAGTTCTTC
TRBV6-5	NA	NA	TRBJ1-2	CASLGPALDYTF	TGTGCCAGCCTGGGACCCGCTTTAGACTACACCTTC
TRBV6-4	NA	TRBD2	TRBJ2-7	CASTLAGAPSLSEQYF	TGTGCCAGCACGTTAGCGGGGGCCCCCTCACTGAGCGAGCAGTACTTC
TRBV7-7	NA	TRBD1	TRBJ2-7	CASSLDRDSFYEQYF	TGTGCTAGCAGCTTAGATCGGGACAGTTTCTACGAGCAGTACTTC
TRBV20-1	once	NA	TRBJ1-6	CSARRAGELGNSPLHF	TGCAGTGCTAGACGTGCCGGGGAGCTGGGTAATTCACCCCTCCACTTT
TRBV3-1	NA	TRBD2	TRBJ2-5	CASSDGKLAVQETQYF	TGTGCCAGCAGCGACGGGAAACTAGCGGTCCAAGAGACCCAGTACTTC
TRBV29-1	NA	NA	TRBJ1-6	CSTMDTNNSPLHF	TGCAGCACCATGGACACGAATAATTCACCCCTCCACTTT